The 27 T cell receptor beta chains in this list originate from one sample, sequenced in a study of shared clonotypes between healthy human individuals. Clones were sequenced by immunoSEQ multiplex PCR, and TCRdb holds only the in-frame ones, with some missing. The sample holds millions of clones, 85% to 95% seen once. The material sequenced was naive CD4+ T cells sorted from blood. Subset meaning: CD45RA+ positively selected. Source of these receptors: a man aged 18 to 30 in good health.

This clone occurred once. Other nucleotide sequences from this sample produce the same CDR3. The V call is TRBV5-4, the J call TRBJ2-3; D is ambiguous. Trimming removed 1 base from V and 6 bases from J, with 3 bases in between. CDR3 length equals 11 residues. Looked up from germline, CDR1 is SGHNT and CDR2 is YYREEE (reference sequence). CDR3 in DNA: TGTGCCAGCAGCTTGAAGGATACGCAGTATTTT. Translating gives CASSLKDTQYF.

This clone was counted once. The V call is TRBV30, the J call TRBJ2-5; no clear D gene. V was pared by 5 bases and J by 0 bases, with 4 bases between. The CDR3 is made up of 11 amino acids. Germline V CDR1 and CDR2: GTSNPN, SVGIG (reference sequence). CDR3: CAWGYQETQYF. The CDR3, as DNA: TGTGCCTGGGGGTACCAAGAGACCCAGTACTTC.

In regard to this clone: Distinct nucleotide sequences in the sample also encode this CDR3. V gene TRBV28 combines with J gene TRBJ1-6; 11 bases fit TRBD1. The CDR3 extends over 15 amino acids. Germline-derived CDR1 and CDR2 are MDHEN and SYDVKM. V was pared by 3 bases and J by 9 bases, with 4 bases of the junction left unmatched. The CDR3 sequence: CASSLGDRGSSPLHF. The CDR3 nucleotides are TGTGCCAGCAGTTTGGGGGACAGGGGGAGTTCACCCCTCCACTTT.

About this clone: Other DNA sequences in the same sample also yield this CDR3. The genes are TRBV5-1 and TRBJ1-2; D unclear. The CDR3 is 13 residues long. The V gene's germline CDR1 is SGHRS and CDR2 YFSETQ. Trimming left V 0 bases short and J 5 bases short, with 8 bases between. DNA for the CDR3: TGCGCCAGCAGCTTGGAGGGTGGGTATGGCTACACCTTC. Amino acid sequence: CASSLEGGYGYTF. Full variable domain (outside the CDR3, taken from reference TRBV5-1 and TRBJ1-2): KAGVTQTPRYLIKTRGQQVTLSCSPISGHRSVSWYQQTPGQGLQFLFEYFSETQRNKGNFPGRFSGRQFSNSRSEMNVSTLELGDSALYLCASSLEGGYGYTFGSGTRLTVV.

The CDR3 is CASSYGVFTDTQYF. The DNA for the CDR3 is TGTGCCAGCAGTTACGGGGTATTCACAGATACGCAGTATTTT. The genes are TRBV6-5 and TRBJ2-3; D ambiguous. The V end was cut by 2 bases, the J end by 2 bases, with 8 bases between. The CDR3 is 14 residues long. Germline V lookup: CDR1 MNHEY, CDR2 SVGAGI.

The chain carries TRBV6-1 and TRBJ1-4; 8 nucleotides line up with TRBD1. V lost 3 bases and J lost 7; bases outside the gene matches: 4. CDR3 length: 14 amino acids. Germline V CDR1 and CDR2: MNHNS, SASEGT. The CDR3 sequence: CASSDGTGFEKLFF. The CDR3 nucleotides read TGTGCCAGCAGTGACGGGACAGGTTTTGAAAAACTGTTTTTT.

The chain uses TRBV10-3 and TRBJ1-1; 7 bases are shared with TRBD1. Germline CDR1 ENHRY, CDR2 SYGVKD. V lost 5 bases and J lost 4; bases outside the gene matches: 4. This CDR3 is 13 amino acids long. CDR3 sequence reads: CAISLQGSTEAFF. In DNA form, the CDR3 reads TGTGCCATCAGTCTACAGGGGTCCACTGAAGCTTTCTTT.

The rearrangement links TRBV6-6 to TRBJ2-1; tentative D call: TRBD2 (6 bases). Germline CDR1 is MNHNY and CDR2 is SVGAGI (reference sequence). The CDR3 covers 14 residues. The V end lost 4 bases, the J end lost 9 bases, and 16 bases lay between the germline ends. CDR3 sequence (DNA): TGTGCCAGCAGTTCCCGCGGCGGGGACCCTGAGCAGTTCTTC. Amino acids: CASSSRGGDPEQFF.

V is TRBV5-1 and J is TRBJ2-1, with D tentatively TRBD1 or TRBD2 (5 bases each). In germline, CDR1 is SGHRS, CDR2 YFSETQ. Deletions cut 2 bases from V and 2 bases from J, with 11 bases between. The CDR3 length is 15 residues. The CDR3 sequence is CASSLWDRAYNEQFF. DNA of the CDR3: TGCGCCAGCAGCTTATGGGACCGAGCCTACAATGAGCAGTTCTTC.

The gene calls are TRBV7-6 and TRBJ2-6; D ambiguous. CDR3 length: 17 residues. The germline V gene encodes CDR1 SGHVS and CDR2 FNYEAQ. Trimming removed 0 bases at V and 0 bases at J, with 9 bases between. For the CDR3, the DNA is TGTGCCAGCAGCTTAGCCCCGTACAGCTCTGGGGCCAACGTCCTGACTTTC. Translated: CASSLAPYSSGANVLTF. Full variable domain (remainder filled in from reference TRBV7-6 and TRBJ2-6): GAGVSQSPRYKVTKRGQDVALRCDPISGHVSLYWYRQALGQGPEFLTYFNYEAQQDKSGLPNDRFSAERPEGSISTLTIQRTEQRDSAMYRCASSLAPYSSGANVLTFGAGSRLTVL.

The chain links TRBV10-3 to TRBJ1-1; 10 nucleotides match TRBD1. CDR1 ENHRY and CDR2 SYGVKD come from the germline V gene. The CDR3 consists of 17 residues. The junction had 10 bases not matched to a gene; V was cut back by 4 bases and J by 2 bases. The CDR3 is CAISGARDRGPNTEAFF. CDR3 bases: TGTGCCATCAGTGGGGCCCGGGACAGGGGACCTAACACTGAAGCTTTCTTT.

This clone was seen just once. The chain combines TRBV2 with TRBJ1-5; D call uncertain. Germline values: CDR1 SNHLY, CDR2 FYNNEI. The CDR3 is 17 residues long. Trimming left V 1 base short and J 1 base short, with 14 bases between. For the CDR3, the DNA is TGTGCCAGCAGTGAAGGCCCTCCCAGAGGGAGCAATCAGCCCCAGCATTTT. The encoded protein is CASSEGPPRGSNQPQHF.

The CDR3 DNA follows: TGCGCCAGCAGTTCGTTGCCGGGGGGAGAGACCCAGTACTTC. This sequence encodes CASSSLPGGETQYF. The chain joins TRBV4-3 to TRBJ2-5, with 7 nucleotides matching TRBD2. V was pared by 6 bases and J by 4 bases, with 8 bases of the junction left unmatched. This CDR3 contains 14 residues. Germline CDR1 is LGHNA and CDR2 is YSLEER.

About this clone itself: Other DNA variants within this sample encode the same CDR3. The gene calls are TRBV10-3 and TRBJ2-2; maybe TRBD1 (5 bases). V lost 0 bases, J lost 1 base, and 9 bases lay in between. CDR1 is ENHRY, CDR2 SYGVKD, per germline. The CDR3 runs 16 residues. The CDR3 sequence is CAISESGRVNTGELFF. The CDR3 DNA follows: TGTGCCATCAGTGAGTCGGGCAGGGTGAACACCGGGGAGCTGTTTTTT.

This clone was seen a single time. The rearrangement joins TRBV19 to TRBJ1-5; D might be TRBD1 (6 bases). Per the germline V gene, CDR1 is LNHDA and CDR2 is SQIVND (reference sequence). This CDR3 is built from 15 residues. V gave up 4 bases and J gave up 2 bases, with 12 bases separating them. The CDR3 DNA follows: TGTGCCAGTAGTACCTCAGGGGTGGGCAATCAGCCCCAGCATTTT. Protein: CASSTSGVGNQPQHF.

The chain couples TRBV7-2 to TRBJ2-7, with D possibly being TRBD1 (6 bases). The V end was cut by 5 bases, the J end by 0 bases, with 14 bases between. The germline CDR1 and CDR2 sequences are SGHTA and FQGNSA. The length of the CDR3 is 15 residues. The CDR3 protein is CASSPSTGISYEQYF. CDR3 DNA: TGTGCCAGCAGCCCCTCGACAGGAATCTCCTACGAGCAGTACTTC.

The chain recombines TRBV18 with TRBJ1-5, with D unresolved. Trimming left V 3 bases short and J 3 bases short, with 6 bases between. Germline CDR1 is KGHSH and CDR2 is LQKENI. This CDR3 contains 13 residues. The CDR3: CASSPEVNQPQHF. The CDR3 DNA sequence: TGTGCCAGCTCACCGGAAGTCAATCAGCCCCAGCATTTT.

The chain uses TRBV7-8 and TRBJ2-7; 8 bases match TRBD2. V trimming: 5 bases; J trimming: 0 bases; junction bases outside the gene matches: 9. The CDR3 runs to 16 residues. CDR1 and CDR2 (germline): SGHVS, FQNEAQ. In DNA form, the CDR3 reads TGTGCCAGCAGCAGCCAGGGACTAGTTGACTCCTACGAGCAGTACTTC. Translating it yields CASSSQGLVDSYEQYF. Variable domain in full (rest from reference TRBV7-8 and TRBJ2-7): GAGVSQSPRYKVAKRGQDVALRCDPISGHVSLFWYQQALGQGPEFLTYFQNEAQLDKSGLPSDRFFAERPEGSVSTLKIQRTQQEDSAVYLCASSSQGLVDSYEQYFGPGTRLTVT.

J is TRBJ2-2 and V is TRBV5-4, with 8 nucleotides matching TRBD1. The trim removed 5 bases at V and 5 bases at J, leaving 14 bases unmatched. This CDR3 has 17 residues. CDR1 and CDR2 (germline): SGHNT, YYREEE (reference sequence). Here the CDR3 DNA reads TGTGCCAGCAGTCCAGAGCCGACAGGGGCTAGGACCGGGGAGCTGTTTTTT. Protein: CASSPEPTGARTGELFF.

The gene calls are TRBV19 and TRBJ1-5; D unclear. V shed 6 bases and J shed 8 bases, with 17 bases lying between them. CDR3 length equals 14 residues. The germline gives CDR1 LNHDA, CDR2 SQIVND (reference sequence). In DNA, the CDR3 is TGTGCCAGTAGGGGCCCCGTAAAATCGGAGCCCCAGCATTTT. Translating gives CASRGPVKSEPQHF.

This chain connects TRBV5-1 to TRBJ1-1, with D unresolved. CDR1 is SGHRS, CDR2 YFSETQ, per germline. The CDR3 has 18 amino acids. Between the trimmed V and J ends, which lost 6 bases and 1 base, there was a span of 25 bases. The CDR3 here is CASTSSAPGAPRNTEAFF. CDR3 DNA: TGCGCCAGCACCTCGTCGGCCCCGGGAGCCCCTCGGAACACTGAAGCTTTCTTT.

The chain combines TRBV6-1 with TRBJ1-2; possible D gene TRBD1, 5 bases. Trimming pared 1 base from V and 4 bases from J, leaving 10 bases between. The germline V gene encodes CDR1 MNHNS and CDR2 SASEGT. This CDR3 is 14 amino acids long. CDR3 sequence reads: CASSEGQGLYGYTF. CDR3 DNA: TGTGCCAGCAGTGAAGGCCAGGGTCTCTATGGCTACACCTTC.

The CDR3 spells CASSPADRAGYEQYF. The CDR3 DNA reads TGTGCCAGCTCACCGGCGGACAGGGCCGGCTACGAGCAGTACTTC. The rearrangement joins TRBV18 to TRBJ2-7; 8 bases align to TRBD1. CDR1 is KGHSH and CDR2 is LQKENI in the germline V gene. V was clipped by 3 bases and J by 3 bases; unmatched bases: 7. CDR3 length: 15 residues.

The chain employs TRBV6-5 and TRBJ1-1; D unclear. There are 13 residues in the CDR3. Germline lookup yields CDR1 MNHEY and CDR2 SVGAGI. Between the trimmed V and J ends, which lost 6 bases and 3 bases, there was a span of 11 bases. CDR3 DNA: TGTGCCAGCAGGCTGGGGTTCGACACTGAAGCTTTCTTT. It specifies CASRLGFDTEAFF.

The chain has TRBV5-4 and TRBJ2-5; 10 positions match TRBD1. Looked up from germline, CDR1 is SGHNT and CDR2 is YYREEE (reference sequence). The CDR3 has 17 amino acids. Losses at the gene ends were 4 bases for V and 5 bases for J; bases not matched to a gene: 14. CDR3 residues: CASSVPGQGILGETQYF. CDR3 DNA: TGTGCCAGCAGCGTACCGGGACAGGGGATTCTGGGGGAGACCCAGTACTTC.

The chain couples TRBV5-1 to TRBJ2-3, with 8 nucleotides matching TRBD2. This CDR3 contains 16 residues. The germline V gene has CDR1 SGHRS and CDR2 YFSETQ. V trimming: 6 bases; J trimming: 1 base; junction bases outside the gene matches: 10. The CDR3 DNA reads as TGCGCCAGCAAACTAGCGGATACCTCTGGCACAGATACGCAGTATTTT. It specifies CASKLADTSGTDTQYF. The full variable domain, in which reference TRBV5-1 and TRBJ2-3 provide the parts outside the CDR3, is KAGVTQTPRYLIKTRGQQVTLSCSPISGHRSVSWYQQTPGQGLQFLFEYFSETQRNKGNFPGRFSGRQFSNSRSEMNVSTLELGDSALYLCASKLADTSGTDTQYFGPGTRLTVL.

The V and J genes are TRBV30 and TRBJ1-1; maybe TRBD1 (5 bases). V lost 4 bases, J lost 1 base, and 10 bases lay in between. The CDR3 has 13 amino acids. Germline V gene data show CDR1 as GTSNPN and CDR2 as SVGIG (reference sequence). The chain's CDR3 is CAWTQGSNTEAFF. CDR3 coding DNA: TGTGCCTGGACCCAGGGATCGAACACTGAAGCTTTCTTT.